This T cell receptor beta chain was retrieved from a study of blood T cell repertoires in COVID-19. On the study more broadly: Acute and convalescent COVID-19 specimens originated in the United States, Italy and Spain. T cells, B-cell-depleted T cells, or PBMCs provided the cDNA or gDNA that served as material.

Authors' processing steps: Reference gene primers were amplified, and this amplification served to estimate nucleated cell counts. Measured with immunoSEQ multiplex PCR; TCRdb has only the in-frame clones, and not every one. From that table come the V and J calls and clone size; the DNA was used to work out D and trimming. The table shows about 95,000 clones, with around 87% occurring only once. The CDR3 extends over 13 amino acids. Germline V CDR1 and CDR2: MNHEY, SVGAGI. Trimming cost V 6 bases and J 3 bases, with 12 bases left between them. The source of this sequence is a human donor in a cohort sampled during active COVID-19. The chain uses TRBV6-5 and TRBJ2-7, with D perhaps matching TRBD1 (6 bases). Sequenced input: peripheral blood. CDR3 nucleotide sequence: TGTGCCAGCAGCGGTGTAGGGGGCTACGAGCAGTACTTC. Encoded protein: CASSGVGGYEQYF.